The next 7 T cell receptor beta chains were all read from a single sample in a study of T cells in Graves' hyperthyroidism and ophthalmopathy (dated by TCRdb to between 2017 and 2020). Library creation used multiplex PCR. The run used an Illumina HiSeq 2000. The TCR beta CDR3 regions were amplified from RNA transcripts. A first-round RT-PCR of the TCR CDR3 used the HTBI primer set with the Qiagen OneStep RT-PCR kit. Starting from the raw public reads, TCRdb applied fastp trimming at Q25, assembled clones with MiXCR and retained in-frame beta chains. Rows with a matching CDR3 protein are joined into one entry that keeps the most common DNA and genes. This sample has 550,000 to 600,000 distinct CDR3 sequences in its table, and over 15% of those were observed once. More than 15% of the sample comes from the top ten. The source material was blood. All receptors come from a woman under 30 with Graves' hyperthyroidism.

The table lists this clonotype with a few counts. The J gene is TRBJ2-4, the V gene TRBV7-9, with 7 bases lining up with TRBD1. The V gene end was trimmed by 1 base and the J gene end by 1 base; junction bases not matched to a gene: 16. Germline-derived CDR1 and CDR2 are SEHNR and FQNEAQ (reference sequence). The length of the CDR3 is 20 residues. CDR3 DNA: TGTGCCAGCAGCTTAGTAGGGTCTGCCCTTGGGACAGATGCCAAAAACATTCAGTACTTC. Its translation: CASSLVGSALGTDAKNIQYF.

This chain uses TRBV5-6 with TRBJ1-1, with 8 bases matching TRBD1. Germline trimming cut 4 bases from V and 10 bases from J; bases unmatched to any gene: 6. The CDR3 runs to 12 residues. Germline V CDR1 and CDR2: SGHDT, YYEEEE. The CDR3 reads CASSQDRVSAFF. CDR3 coding DNA: TGTGCCAGCAGCCAGGACAGGGTTTCAGCTTTCTTT.

This clonotype was counted a few times. The CDR3 sequence: CASSDPGHQPQHF. The CDR3 bases are TGCGCCAGCAGTGACCCAGGGCATCAGCCCCAGCATTTT. The V and J genes are TRBV10-2 and TRBJ1-5; the D gene is possibly TRBD1 (5 bases). The V gene lost 3 bases and the J gene lost 5 bases, with 8 bases spanning the gap. The CDR3 totals 13 residues. Germline lookup yields CDR1 WSHSY and CDR2 SAAADI.

At least ten counts were recorded for this clonotype. CDR3 nucleotides: TGTGCCAGCAGTTTAGACCCCAACAGCCCAGTCATGAACACTGAAGCTTTCTTT. Its protein is CASSLDPNSPVMNTEAFF. J is TRBJ1-1 and V is TRBV12-3 or TRBV12-4, with D hard to call. This CDR3 is built from 18 residues. Trimming stripped 1 base from V and 0 bases from J, with 18 bases between.

The CDR3 region is CATSDEDRDKNIQYF. CDR3 coding DNA: TGTGCCACCAGTGACGAGGACAGGGACAAAAACATTCAGTACTTC. The chain recombines TRBV24-1 with TRBJ2-4, with TRBD1 identical over 8 bases. The ends lost 4 bases at V and 3 bases at J; junction bases unmatched: 4. CDR3 size: 15 residues. Per germline, CDR1 KGHDR and CDR2 SFDVKD.

This clonotype was seen ten or more times. J is TRBJ2-1 and V is TRBV28; D is ambiguous. CDR3 size: 14 residues. V lost 3 bases and J 1 base, leaving 7 bases between the germline ends. Germline CDR1 is MDHEN and CDR2 is SYDVKM. The CDR3 here is CASSFLESYNEQFF. The DNA of the CDR3 is TGTGCCAGCAGTTTTCTGGAATCCTACAATGAGCAGTTCTTC.

The chain is built from TRBV24-1 and TRBJ1-2; no definite D call. The CDR3 is 12 residues long. Trimming took 0 bases from V and 8 from J, leaving 6 bases between them. Per germline, CDR1 KGHDR and CDR2 SFDVKD. In DNA, the CDR3 is TGTGCCACCAGTGATTTGCTCTCCGGCTACACCTTC. This encodes CATSDLLSGYTF.